Below, 15 T cell receptor beta chains from the same sample are listed, as sequenced in a study of blood T cells in healthy people across ages (dated by TCRdb to 2013 to 2016). Libraries were built with 5' RACE. TCRdb records Illumina HiSeq 2500 as the sequencer. The second PCR ran for about 6 to 12 cycles and used a J-beta primer mix along with a sample-barcoded 5' primer. The public reads were run again by TCRdb, first through fastp at Q25 and then through MiXCR, and only productive beta chains were kept. Rows matching on CDR3 protein sequence are summarized as one entry with the most common DNA and genes. Here the sample has 1.5 million to 2 million distinct CDR3 sequences; 49% occur a single time. The biggest ten clones account for over 2% of the sample. Input material: blood. The receptors derive from a woman in her 40s in good health.

This clonotype occurred a few times. V is TRBV20-1 and J is TRBJ2-5; 7 bases match TRBD2. Germline assignment: CDR1 DFQATT and CDR2 SNEGSKA (reference sequence). The CDR3 is 13 amino acids. Trimming took 3 bases from V and 4 from J; bases not matched to a gene: 5. Here the CDR3 reads CSARGWGGETQYF. The CDR3 DNA reads as TGCAGTGCTAGGGGGTGGGGGGGAGAGACCCAGTACTTC.

The chain joins TRBV4-2 to TRBJ2-7; D perhaps matches TRBD1 (5 bases). Per the germline V gene, CDR1 is LGHNA and CDR2 is YNFKEQ. The CDR3 is made up of 16 amino acids. V was pared by 0 bases and J by 1 base, with 13 bases between. Here the CDR3 reads CASSQEWQGPSYEQYF. CDR3 nucleotides: TGTGCCAGCAGCCAAGAATGGCAGGGCCCTTCCTACGAGCAGTACTTC.

The genes are TRBV20-1 and TRBJ2-5; D perhaps matches TRBD1 (6 bases). Near its end, the DNA agrees better with TRBJ2-7, so the J call may be wrong. This CDR3 spans 16 amino acids. CDR1 and CDR2 (germline): DFQATT, SNEGSKA (reference sequence). The CDR3 sequence: CSARDLPPGHIYEQYF. CDR3 in DNA: TGCAGTGCTAGGGATCTCCCTCCGGGACACATCTACGAGCAGTACTTC.

The V call is TRBV14, the J call TRBJ2-1; perhaps TRBD1 as D (5 bases). The V end lost 3 bases, the J end lost 4 bases, and 13 bases lay between the germline ends. Germline V gives CDR1 SGHDN, CDR2 FVKESK. CDR3 size: 15 residues. The CDR3 sequence: CASSQMGLGYNEQFF. The CDR3 DNA reads TGTGCCAGCAGCCAGATGGGGCTCGGGTACAATGAGCAGTTCTTC.

This chain uses TRBV20-1 with TRBJ2-7, with TRBD2 matching 12 bases. CDR1 and CDR2 (germline): DFQATT, SNEGSKA (reference sequence). J lost 0 bases, V lost 0 bases, and 6 bases had no gene match. CDR3 length: 17 amino acids. The CDR3 reads CSARDRTSGVPSYEQYF. The CDR3, as DNA: TGCAGTGCTAGAGATAGGACTAGCGGGGTCCCCTCCTACGAGCAGTACTTC.

The chain links TRBV6-1 to TRBJ2-3, with TRBD2 matching 7 bases. V was clipped by 6 bases and J by 5 bases; unmatched bases: 17. This CDR3 contains 17 residues. Germline V gene data show CDR1 as MNHNS and CDR2 as SASEGT. The CDR3 here is CASSERGGRGYGDTQYF. As DNA, the CDR3 is TGTGCCAGCAGCGAGAGAGGTGGGCGGGGGTATGGAGATACGCAGTATTTT.

At least ten counts were recorded for this clonotype. V is TRBV29-1 and J is TRBJ2-7, with D perhaps matching TRBD2 (5 bases). Germline V CDR1 and CDR2: SQVTM, ANQGSEA. Between the trimmed V and J ends, which lost 0 bases and 4 bases, there was a span of 7 bases. The CDR3 consists of 12 residues. CDR3 in DNA: TGCAGCGTTGAAGAGCGGGCGTACGAGCAGTACTTC. This sequence encodes CSVEERAYEQYF.

This clonotype has just a few counts. The chain carries TRBV7-9 and TRBJ2-4, with 8 bases lining up with TRBD1. The germline gives CDR1 SEHNR, CDR2 FQNEAQ (reference sequence). The CDR3 totals 15 residues. The V gene end was trimmed by 5 bases and the J gene end by 3 bases; junction bases not matched to a gene: 6. CDR3 loop: CASSADRANKNIQYF. CDR3 nucleotide sequence: TGTGCCAGCAGCGCGGACAGGGCGAACAAAAACATTCAGTACTTC.

This clonotype came up a few times. The chain uses TRBV20-1 and TRBJ2-1, with TRBD1 matching 8 bases. Germline CDR1 DFQATT, CDR2 SNEGSKA (reference sequence). The CDR3 runs to 14 residues. The J segment lost 2 bases and the V segment lost 5 bases, leaving 5 bases of the junction unmatched. The CDR3 region has the DNA TGCAGTGCTGCCGGGACAGGAACCTACAATGAGCAGTTCTTC. Its translation: CSAAGTGTYNEQFF.

The chain links TRBV20-1 to TRBJ2-1, with 9 bases that match TRBD2. The V gene end was trimmed by 6 bases and the J gene end by 7 bases; junction bases not matched to a gene: 7. The germline gives CDR1 DFQATT, CDR2 SNEGSKA (reference sequence). The CDR3 spans 13 residues. CDR3 in DNA: TGCAGTGCCGCGGGACTAGCCGTGAATGAGCAGTTCTTC. It specifies CSAAGLAVNEQFF.

In this sample, this clonotype turned up many times. This rearrangement joins TRBV5-1 to TRBJ2-7; D uncertain. CDR1 and CDR2 (germline): SGHRS, YFSETQ. The ends were cut back, 1 base at V and 2 bases at J, with 7 bases in the middle. The CDR3 loop spans 13 amino acids. Here the CDR3 reads CASSLRSTYEQYF. Written as DNA, the CDR3 is TGCGCCAGCAGCTTGAGGTCCACCTACGAGCAGTACTTC.

A word on this clonotype: This may come from a read error, since a much larger clone is one base off. This chain joins TRBV12-5 and TRBJ2-1, with D uncertain. CDR1 LGHNT and CDR2 FRNRAP come from the germline V gene. V lost 2 bases, J lost 13 bases, and 12 bases lay in between. This CDR3 is 12 amino acids long. CDR3 in DNA: TGTGCTAGTGGTTTGATGGACGGCATCCAGTTCTTC. As protein: CASGLMDGIQFF.

This chain joins TRBV20-1 and TRBJ1-1; TRBD1 is a possible D gene (5 bases). The length of the CDR3 is 13 residues. Germline V gene sequence: CDR1 DFQATT, CDR2 SNEGSKA (reference sequence). CDR3 in amino acids: CRGRGPRVTEAFF. The CDR3 DNA reads as TGCAGGGGACGGGGCCCTAGGGTCACTGAAGCTTTCTTT.

The chain uses TRBV5-1 and TRBJ1-2, with D possibly TRBD1 on 5 matching bases. CDR1 is SGHRS and CDR2 is YFSETQ in the germline V gene. CDR3 size: 15 residues. The V end was cut by 4 bases, the J end by 3 bases, with 16 bases between. CDR3 protein: CASSTQGNNDYGYTF. In DNA, the CDR3 is TGCGCCAGCAGCACTCAGGGAAATAACGACTATGGCTACACCTTC.

The table lists this clonotype with a few counts. The rearrangement uses TRBV6-2 or TRBV6-3 and TRBJ2-7, with D perhaps matching TRBD1 (5 bases). The ends were cut back, 6 bases at V and 1 base at J, with 16 bases in the middle. The CDR3 covers 15 residues. Germline CDR1 and CDR2: MNHEY and SVGEGT. CDR3 protein: CASREDRLNSYEQYF. The CDR3 region has the DNA TGTGCCAGCAGAGAAGACAGACTCAATTCCTACGAGCAGTACTTC.